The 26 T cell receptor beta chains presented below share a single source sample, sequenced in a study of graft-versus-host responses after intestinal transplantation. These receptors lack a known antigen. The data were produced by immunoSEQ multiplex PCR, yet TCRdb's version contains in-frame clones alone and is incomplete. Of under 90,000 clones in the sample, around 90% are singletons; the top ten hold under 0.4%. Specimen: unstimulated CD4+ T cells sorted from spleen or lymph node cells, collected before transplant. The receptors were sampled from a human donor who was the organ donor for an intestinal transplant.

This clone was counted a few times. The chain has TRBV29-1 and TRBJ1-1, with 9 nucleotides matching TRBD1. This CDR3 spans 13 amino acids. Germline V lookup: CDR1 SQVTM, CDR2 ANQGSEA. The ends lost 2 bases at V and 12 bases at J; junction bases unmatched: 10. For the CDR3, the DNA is TGCAGCGTTGAACTCACAGGGGGCAGAGAACCTTTCTTT. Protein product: CSVELTGGREPFF.

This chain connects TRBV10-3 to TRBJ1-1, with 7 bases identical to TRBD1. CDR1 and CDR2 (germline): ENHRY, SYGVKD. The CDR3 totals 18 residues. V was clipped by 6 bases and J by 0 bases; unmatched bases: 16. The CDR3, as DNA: TGTGCCATCAGCAGACAACCGGGACAGAATAGTCTGAACACTGAAGCTTTCTTT. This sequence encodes CAISRQPGQNSLNTEAFF.

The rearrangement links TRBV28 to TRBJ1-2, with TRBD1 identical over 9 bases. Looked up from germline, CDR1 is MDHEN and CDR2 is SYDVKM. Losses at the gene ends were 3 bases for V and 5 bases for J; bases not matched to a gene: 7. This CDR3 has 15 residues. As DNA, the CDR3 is TGTGCCAGCAGTTTTACCGGGACAGGGCGGTATGGCTACACCTTC. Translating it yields CASSFTGTGRYGYTF.

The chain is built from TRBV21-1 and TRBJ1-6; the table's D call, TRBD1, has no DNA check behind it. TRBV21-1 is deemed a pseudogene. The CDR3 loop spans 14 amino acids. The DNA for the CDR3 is TGTGCCAGCAGCAAAGTGGGACAGGATTCACCCCTCCACTTT. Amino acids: CASSKVGQDSPLHF.

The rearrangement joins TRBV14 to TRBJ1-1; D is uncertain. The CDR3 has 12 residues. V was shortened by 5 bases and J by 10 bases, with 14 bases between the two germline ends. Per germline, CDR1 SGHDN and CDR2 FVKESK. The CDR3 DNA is TGTGCCAGCAGCTCAACACCGTCCCCAGCTTTCTTT. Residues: CASSSTPSPAFF.

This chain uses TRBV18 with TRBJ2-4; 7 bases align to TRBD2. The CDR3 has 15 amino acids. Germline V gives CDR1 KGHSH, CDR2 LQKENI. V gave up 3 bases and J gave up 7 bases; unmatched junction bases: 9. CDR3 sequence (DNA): TGTGCCAGCTCACCGGGACCCCTGGGGGGGAACATTCAGTACTTC. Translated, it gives CASSPGPLGGNIQYF.

The CDR3 region has the DNA TGTGCCAGCAGCTCGGGACTAGCGGGGGGCCACACAGATACGCAGTATTTT. Its translation: CASSSGLAGGHTDTQYF. The V call is TRBV5-8, the J call TRBJ2-3; 15 positions match TRBD2. Trimming removed 3 bases from V and 2 bases from J; junction bases left unmatched: 4. This CDR3 region has 17 residues. The germline gives CDR1 SGHTS, CDR2 YDEGEE.

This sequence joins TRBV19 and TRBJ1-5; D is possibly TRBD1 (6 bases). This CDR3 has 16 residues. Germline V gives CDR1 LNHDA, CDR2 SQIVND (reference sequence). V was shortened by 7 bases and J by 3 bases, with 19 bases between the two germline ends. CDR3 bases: TGTGCCAGTACCGATAGGGGCCACAGGGTCAATCAGCCCCAGCATTTT. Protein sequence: CASTDRGHRVNQPQHF. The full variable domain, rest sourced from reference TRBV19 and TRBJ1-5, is DGGITQSPKYLFRKEGQNVTLSCEQNLNHDAMYWYRQDPGQGLRLIYYSQIVNDFQKGDIAEGYSVSREKKESFPLTVTSAQKNPTAFYLCASTDRGHRVNQPQHFGDGTRLSIL.

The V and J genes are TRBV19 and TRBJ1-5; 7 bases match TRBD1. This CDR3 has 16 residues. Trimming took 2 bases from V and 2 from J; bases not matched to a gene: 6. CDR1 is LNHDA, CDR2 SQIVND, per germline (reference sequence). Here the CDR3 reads CASSIPRGLGNQPQHF. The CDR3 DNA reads TGTGCCAGTAGTATACCAAGGGGGCTAGGCAATCAGCCCCAGCATTTT.

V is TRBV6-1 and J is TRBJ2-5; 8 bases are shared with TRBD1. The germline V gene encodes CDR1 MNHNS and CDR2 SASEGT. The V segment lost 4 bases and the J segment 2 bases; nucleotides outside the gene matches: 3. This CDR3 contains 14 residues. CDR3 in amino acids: CASSARTGQETQYF. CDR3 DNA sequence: TGTGCCAGCAGTGCCCGGACAGGGCAAGAGACCCAGTACTTC.

In DNA, the CDR3 is TGTGCCAGCAGTGCGATTCTTTTGAGTTACGAGCAGTACTTC. This gives the protein CASSAILLSYEQYF. This chain connects TRBV11-2 to TRBJ2-7, with D unresolved. The CDR3 runs to 14 residues. The V gene's germline CDR1 is SGHAT and CDR2 FQNNGV. V dropped 6 bases and J dropped 4 bases, with 16 bases sitting between them.

This CDR3 is CASGLYREFGYYGYTF. The CDR3 bases are TGTGCTAGTGGTTTATACCGGGAGTTTGGTTACTATGGCTACACCTTC. The chain is built from TRBV12-5 and TRBJ1-2; D gene uncertain. The CDR3 contains 16 residues. Trimming removed 3 bases from V and 3 bases from J, with 17 bases in between. Looked up from germline, CDR1 is LGHNT and CDR2 is FRNRAP.

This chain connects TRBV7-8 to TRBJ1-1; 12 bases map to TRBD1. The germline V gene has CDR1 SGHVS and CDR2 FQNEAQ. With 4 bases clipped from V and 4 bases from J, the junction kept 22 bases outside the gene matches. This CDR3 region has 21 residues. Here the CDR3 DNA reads TGTGCCAGCAGCTCAATACCGGGACAGGGGGCGTCAATTGATTGGGGCACTGAAGCTTTCTTT. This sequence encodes CASSSIPGQGASIDWGTEAFF.

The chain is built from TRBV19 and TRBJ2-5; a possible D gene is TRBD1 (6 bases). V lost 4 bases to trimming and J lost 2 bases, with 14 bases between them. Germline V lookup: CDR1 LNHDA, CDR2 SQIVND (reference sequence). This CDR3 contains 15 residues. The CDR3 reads CASSKGVNIQETQYF. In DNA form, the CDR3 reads TGTGCCAGTAGTAAGGGGGTTAACATTCAAGAGACCCAGTACTTC.

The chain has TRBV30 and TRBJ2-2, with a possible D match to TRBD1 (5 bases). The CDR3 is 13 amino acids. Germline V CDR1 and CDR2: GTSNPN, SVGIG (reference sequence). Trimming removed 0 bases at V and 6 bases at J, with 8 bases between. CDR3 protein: CAWSVQVAGELFF. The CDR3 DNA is TGTGCCTGGAGTGTACAGGTAGCCGGGGAGCTGTTTTTT.

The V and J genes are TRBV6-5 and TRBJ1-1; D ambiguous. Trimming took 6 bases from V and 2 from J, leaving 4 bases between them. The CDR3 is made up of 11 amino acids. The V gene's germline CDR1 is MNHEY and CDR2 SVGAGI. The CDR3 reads CASRHNTEAFF. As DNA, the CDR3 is TGTGCCAGCAGACACAACACTGAAGCTTTCTTT.

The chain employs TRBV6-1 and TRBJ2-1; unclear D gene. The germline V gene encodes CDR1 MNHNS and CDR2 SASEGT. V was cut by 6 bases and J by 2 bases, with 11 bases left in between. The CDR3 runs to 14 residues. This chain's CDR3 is CASRSQAAYNEQFF. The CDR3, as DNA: TGTGCCAGCAGATCCCAAGCTGCCTACAATGAGCAGTTCTTC.

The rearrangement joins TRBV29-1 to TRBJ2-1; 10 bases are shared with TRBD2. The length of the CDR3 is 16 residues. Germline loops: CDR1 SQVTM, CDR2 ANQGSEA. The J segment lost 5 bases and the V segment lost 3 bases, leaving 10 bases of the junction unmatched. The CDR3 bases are TGCAGCGTTGACGGTAGCGGGAGGCCATCTAACAATGAGCAGTTCTTC. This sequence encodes CSVDGSGRPSNNEQFF.

This CDR3 is CASSLPDRGVKQFF. The CDR3 nucleotides are TGTGCCAGCAGCTTACCTGACCGGGGGGTAAAGCAGTTCTTC. The genes are TRBV7-9 and TRBJ2-1; TRBD2 agrees at 7 bases. The CDR3 length is 14 residues. V was pared by 2 bases and J by 11 bases, with 9 bases of the junction left unmatched. CDR1 is SEHNR and CDR2 is FQNEAQ in the germline V gene (reference sequence).

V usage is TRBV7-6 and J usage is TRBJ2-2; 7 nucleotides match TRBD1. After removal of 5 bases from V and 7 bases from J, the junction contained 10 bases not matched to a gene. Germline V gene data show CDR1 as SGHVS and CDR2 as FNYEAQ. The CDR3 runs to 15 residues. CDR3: CASSILGGSIGELFF. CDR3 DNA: TGTGCCAGCAGCATCCTAGGGGGCTCGATCGGGGAGCTGTTTTTT.

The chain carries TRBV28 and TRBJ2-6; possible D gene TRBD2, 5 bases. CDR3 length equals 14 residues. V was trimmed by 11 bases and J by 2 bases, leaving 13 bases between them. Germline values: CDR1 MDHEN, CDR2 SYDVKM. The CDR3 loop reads CAGLFSAGANVLTF. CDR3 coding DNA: TGTGCCGGGCTCTTTAGCGCTGGGGCCAACGTCCTGACTTTC. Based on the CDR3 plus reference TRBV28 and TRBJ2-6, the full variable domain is DVKVTQSSRYLVKRTGEKVFLECVQDMDHENMFWYRQDPGLGLRLIYFSYDVKMKEKGDIPEGYSVSREKKERFSLILESASTNQTSMYLCAGLFSAGANVLTFGAGSRLTVL.

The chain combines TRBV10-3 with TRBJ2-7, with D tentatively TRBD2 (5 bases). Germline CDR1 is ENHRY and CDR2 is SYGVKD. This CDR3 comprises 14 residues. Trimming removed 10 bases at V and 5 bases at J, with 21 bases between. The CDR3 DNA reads TGTGCCACCCGGCTCTGGTGGGAGTCACACGAGCAGTACTTC. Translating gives CATRLWWESHEQYF.

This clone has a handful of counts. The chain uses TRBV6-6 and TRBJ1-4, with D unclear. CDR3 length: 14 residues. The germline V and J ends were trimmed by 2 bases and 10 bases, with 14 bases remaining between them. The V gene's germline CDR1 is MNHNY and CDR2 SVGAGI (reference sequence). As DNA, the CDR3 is TGTGCCAGCAGTTACGCCGAAGCTGGTGGAAAACTGTTTTTT. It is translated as CASSYAEAGGKLFF.

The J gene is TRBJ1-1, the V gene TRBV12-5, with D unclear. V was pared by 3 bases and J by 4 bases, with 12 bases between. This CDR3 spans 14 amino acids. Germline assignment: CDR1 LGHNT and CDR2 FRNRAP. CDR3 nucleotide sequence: TGTGCTAGTGGTTTCGCGAGGTTCGTCACTGAAGCTTTCTTT. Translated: CASGFARFVTEAFF. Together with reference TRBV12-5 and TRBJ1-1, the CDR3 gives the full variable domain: DARVTQTPRHKVTEMGQEVTMRCQPILGHNTVFWYRQTMMQGLELLAYFRNRAPLDDSGMPKDRFSAEMPDATLATLKIQPSEPRDSAVYFCASGFARFVTEAFFGQGTRLTVV.

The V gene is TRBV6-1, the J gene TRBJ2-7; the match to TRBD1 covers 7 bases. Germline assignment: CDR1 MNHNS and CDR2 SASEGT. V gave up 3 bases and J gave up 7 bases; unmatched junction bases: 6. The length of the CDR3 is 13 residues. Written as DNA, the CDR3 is TGTGCCAGCAGTGATTCGACAGGGATAGAGCAGTACTTC. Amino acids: CASSDSTGIEQYF.

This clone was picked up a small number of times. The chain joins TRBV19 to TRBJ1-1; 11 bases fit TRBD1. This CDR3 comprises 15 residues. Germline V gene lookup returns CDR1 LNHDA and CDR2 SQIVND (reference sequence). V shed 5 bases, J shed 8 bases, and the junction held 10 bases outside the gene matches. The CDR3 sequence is CASSLRTGGKLEAFF. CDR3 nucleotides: TGTGCCAGTAGTCTCAGGACAGGGGGCAAGTTAGAAGCTTTCTTT. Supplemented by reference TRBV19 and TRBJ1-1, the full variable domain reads DGGITQSPKYLFRKEGQNVTLSCEQNLNHDAMYWYRQDPGQGLRLIYYSQIVNDFQKGDIAEGYSVSREKKESFPLTVTSAQKNPTAFYLCASSLRTGGKLEAFFGQGTRLTVV.